The subject of this entry is one T cell receptor beta chain. This sample was taken from a study of T cells expressing NK-cell markers. Study context: Sorted CD3+CD56+NKG2C+, CD3+CD56+NKG2C- and CD3+CD56-NKG2C+ T cells supplied TCR beta repertoires.

TCRdb re-called the 5' RACE reads; one entry per CDR3 protein, DNA not given. Its clone listing holds 250,000 to 300,000 distinct CDR3 sequences. The V gene's germline CDR1 is SGHRS and CDR2 YFSETQ. The CDR3 contains 15 residues. The sequencing input was blood T cells: a sorted CD56 or NKG2C T cell subset, CD4+ or CD8+ T cells, or bulk PBMC T cells (not recorded which). The chain combines TRBV5-1 with TRBJ2-1; TCRdb outputs TRBD1, but without DNA this stays unchecked. The TCR sequence derives from a woman aged 18-70 years in good health. CDR3 sequence reads: CASSLESRGQNEQFF.